This entry concerns a single T cell receptor beta chain. These data are taken from a study of preoperative IRX-2 immunotherapy in early breast cancer. CDR3 length: 14 residues. The V gene's germline CDR1 is MRHNA and CDR2 SNTAGT. The V gene lost 6 bases and the J gene lost 1 base, with 13 bases spanning the gap. Treatment indicated: preoperative locoregional IRX-2 cytokine immunotherapy. Generated by immunoSEQ multiplex PCR, the TCRdb table keeps only in-frame clones and is missing some. The sample consists of more than 25,000 clones, 90% of them appearing once. This sample was obtained from a patient treated with IRX-2 immunotherapy. The sequence derives from a human donor with breast cancer. The chain links TRBV6-4 to TRBJ2-7; D is unresolved. DNA for the CDR3: TGTGCCAGCAGAGGAACGGTCCGGTCCTACGAGCAGTACTTC. This encodes CASRGTVRSYEQYF.